This TCR beta chain was documented in a study of shared clonotypes between healthy human individuals. Findings of the study overall: Sorted-subset sequencing, rarefaction showed, was incomplete despite large depth. The sampled material consisted only of blood, and tissue repertoires are likely to differ. It was observed that roughly 5% of naive CD4 clonotypes were shared across several donors.

This CDR3 has 14 amino acids. Germline assignment: CDR1 SGHDT and CDR2 YYEEEE. Trimming pared 1 base from V and 3 bases from J, leaving 11 bases between. The naive CD8 subset, CD45RO-negative cells positively selected for CCR7, excluded terminally differentiated effector memory CD45RA+ cells. On this clone itself: Its antigen is currently unknown.

Repertoires were generated with immunoSEQ multiplex PCR, while TCRdb's copy carries only in-frame clones and drops some. The sample carries hundreds of thousands of clones, about 91% recorded once. Specimen: naive CD8+ T cells sorted from blood. The sequence derives from a man aged 25 to 45 in good health. This sequence joins TRBV5-6 and TRBJ2-7; D gene unclear. The CDR3 loop is CASSLFYQDYEQYF. As DNA, the CDR3 is TGTGCCAGCAGCTTGTTTTACCAGGACTACGAGCAGTACTTC.